This T cell receptor beta chain is from a study of blood T cells in healthy people across ages. Study observations and caveats: Naive CD4+ cell counts and diversity both ran higher in long-lived than in aged donors.

Peripheral blood samples of 9 to 10 milliliters were drawn from each donor. Per sample, at least 5 micrograms of total RNA were extracted. A second PCR of about 6 to 11 cycles used a sample-barcoded 5' primer and a J-beta primer mix. The authors tagged each cDNA molecule using a template-switch adaptor with 12 random nucleotides. TCRdb called the 5' RACE reads again in MiXCR, with one record for every CDR3 protein. Among almost 800,000 distinct CDR3 sequences, roughly 50% were seen once, and the ten largest hold about 20%. Of note for this clonotype: As yet, its antigen is unknown.

The specimen was blood. The receptor comes from a man younger than 45 in good health.

The CDR3: CSASGGDTQYF. In nucleotides, the CDR3 is TGCAGTGCATCAGGTGGCGATACGCAGTATTTT. The chain joins TRBV20-1 to TRBJ2-3; no clear D. The length of the CDR3 is 11 residues. The V and J ends lost 6 bases and 6 bases respectively, with 10 bases between them. Per the germline V gene, CDR1 is DFQATT and CDR2 is SNEGSKA (reference sequence).